The 12 T cell receptor beta chains listed next were all sequenced from one sample in a study of PD-1 blockade in classical Hodgkin lymphoma. Generated by immunoSEQ multiplex PCR, the TCRdb table keeps only in-frame clones and is missing some. The sample carries around 6,000 clones, more than 50% recorded once. The patients all showed relapse after autologous stem cell transplantation, while their brentuximab vedotin exposure varied. Thawed PBMCs supplied CD8+ T cells via magnetic negative selection. The sequenced sample was CD8+ T cells from blood, obtained at baseline. The receptors were gathered from a human donor with classical Hodgkin lymphoma.

The chain links TRBV2 to TRBJ2-7; 12 bases fit TRBD2. CDR3 length: 16 residues. Germline loops: CDR1 SNHLY, CDR2 FYNNEI. With 2 bases clipped from V and 1 base from J, the junction kept 3 bases outside the gene matches. DNA of the CDR3: TGTGCCAGCAGTGAACCCCTAGCGGGAGGGTCCTACGAGCAGTACTTC. Protein: CASSEPLAGGSYEQYF.

This clone was seen once. The V call is TRBV13, the J call TRBJ1-1, with a possible D match to TRBD1 (5 bases). The CDR3 consists of 14 residues. Germline CDR1 and CDR2: PRHDT and FYEKMQ (reference sequence). The V gene lost 2 bases and the J gene lost 5 bases, with 12 bases spanning the gap. As DNA, the CDR3 is TGTGCCAGCAGCTTACATGGTGGGGCGACTGAAGCTTTCTTT. Its translation: CASSLHGGATEAFF.

The table lists this clone with a few counts. The V and J genes are TRBV10-3 and TRBJ2-1; 7 nucleotides match TRBD1. The junction had 11 bases not matched to a gene; V was cut back by 2 bases and J by 4 bases. The CDR3 totals 17 residues. Germline assignment: CDR1 ENHRY and CDR2 SYGVKD. The CDR3 region is CAISEPQGENYYNEQFF. The DNA of the CDR3 is TGTGCCATCAGTGAGCCTCAGGGGGAGAATTATTACAATGAGCAGTTCTTC.

This clone appeared a few times. The CDR3 loop reads CASSPGTGVDDEQFF. Here the CDR3 DNA reads TGTGCCAGCAGCCCTGGGACAGGGGTAGACGATGAGCAGTTCTTC. The chain is built from TRBV11-3 and TRBJ2-1; TRBD1 aligns across 10 bases. CDR3 size: 15 residues. The V gene end was trimmed by 5 bases and the J gene end by 8 bases; junction bases not matched to a gene: 9. Germline CDR1 SGHNT, CDR2 YENEEA. Full variable domain (missing parts from reference TRBV11-3 and TRBJ2-1): EAGVVQSPRYKIIEKKQPVAFWCNPISGHNTLYWYLQNLGQGPELLIRYENEEAVDDSQLPKDRFSAERLKGVDSTLKIQPAELGDSAVYLCASSPGTGVDDEQFFGPGTRLTVL.

The chain uses TRBV5-8 and TRBJ1-1; no definite D call. CDR3 length: 14 amino acids. Trimming cost V 0 bases and J 2 bases, with 8 bases left between them. Looked up from germline, CDR1 is SGHTS and CDR2 is YDEGEE. The CDR3 region has the DNA TGTGCCAGCAGCTTGGTGGGGTCAAACACTGAAGCTTTCTTT. This encodes CASSLVGSNTEAFF. Together with reference TRBV5-8 and TRBJ1-1, the CDR3 gives the full variable domain: EAGVTQSPTHLIKTRGQQATLRCSPISGHTSVYWYQQALGLGLQFLLWYDEGEERNRGNFPPRFSGRQFPNYSSELNVNALELEDSALYLCASSLVGSNTEAFFGQGTRLTVV.

The chain is built from TRBV2 and TRBJ2-7; D not resolved. This CDR3 is 10 amino acids long. Trimming took 4 bases from V and 3 from J, leaving 1 base between them. Per the germline V gene, CDR1 is SNHLY and CDR2 is FYNNEI. The chain's CDR3 is CASSGYEQYF. The CDR3 nucleotides read TGTGCCAGCAGTGGCTACGAGCAGTACTTC.

In DNA, the CDR3 is TGTGCCTGGAATCCGGGAGTCGCAGATACGCAGTATTTT. It encodes CAWNPGVADTQYF. The V gene is TRBV30, the J gene TRBJ2-3, with a tentative D call TRBD2 (6 bases). CDR3 length equals 13 residues. Germline V gene sequence: CDR1 GTSNPN, CDR2 SVGIG (reference sequence). V lost 4 bases and J lost 4, with 12 bases in between.

There are a few counts of this clone. J is TRBJ2-7 and V is TRBV29-1; D is perhaps TRBD2 (5 bases). The CDR3 sequence is 13 residues long. CDR1 SQVTM and CDR2 ANQGSEA come from the germline V gene. With 5 bases removed from V and 4 bases from J, the gap between germline ends came to 15 bases. The CDR3 nucleotides are TGCAGCGTTACCGGGCCCCGGGGATACGAGCAGTACTTC. It is translated as CSVTGPRGYEQYF.

Here the CDR3 reads CSVERQGDTEAFF. In DNA form, the CDR3 reads TGCAGCGTTGAACGGCAGGGTGACACTGAAGCTTTCTTT. J is TRBJ1-1 and V is TRBV29-1; D is possibly TRBD1 (5 bases). V lost 2 bases and J lost 3, with 10 bases in between. This CDR3 contains 13 residues. Germline V gene data show CDR1 as SQVTM and CDR2 as ANQGSEA. Full variable domain (missing parts from reference TRBV29-1 and TRBJ1-1): SAVISQKPSRDICQRGTSLTIQCQVDSQVTMMFWYRQQPGQSLTLIATANQGSEATYESGFVIDKFPISRPNLTFSTLTVSNMSPEDSSIYLCSVERQGDTEAFFGQGTRLTVV.

The chain carries TRBV11-2 and TRBJ2-5; TRBD1 or TRBD2 may be the D gene (6 bases each). The J call may be incorrect, as the DNA end agrees better with TRBJ2-7. Germline V CDR1 and CDR2: SGHAT, FQNNGV. The CDR3 is 15 residues long. CDR3 in amino acids: CASSAGPRGEYEQYF. The CDR3 DNA reads TGTGCCAGCAGCGCGGGGCCAAGGGGGGAGTACGAGCAGTACTTC.

The V gene is TRBV27, the J gene TRBJ1-1; D gene ambiguous. Germline V gene sequence: CDR1 MNHEY, CDR2 SMNVEV (reference sequence). V shed 5 bases and J shed 5 bases, with 15 bases lying between them. This CDR3 contains 14 residues. The CDR3 DNA reads TGTGCCAGCAGTCCCGCTGGGGTGATGACTGAAGCTTTCTTT. Amino acids: CASSPAGVMTEAFF.

The rearrangement links TRBV28 to TRBJ1-4; D call uncertain. This CDR3 is 16 amino acids long. Between the trimmed V and J ends, which lost 4 bases and 7 bases, there was a span of 19 bases. Germline-derived CDR1 and CDR2 are MDHEN and SYDVKM. CDR3 in amino acids: CASSSTYGRNLEKLFF. The DNA for the CDR3 is TGTGCCAGCAGTTCGACGTACGGGCGAAACCTTGAAAAACTGTTTTTT.